Described below is a single T cell receptor beta chain sequence and its context. Assay: immunoSEQ multiplex PCR; the TCRdb copy retains only in-frame clones and omits some. In the table there are roughly 230,000 clones, more than 65% of which are singletons. This entry comes from a study of blood T cell repertoires in COVID-19. Trimming pared 7 bases from V and 7 bases from J, leaving 13 bases between. CDR1 and CDR2 from the germline V gene are SNHLY and FYNNEI. CDR3 length: 12 residues. Sequencing input: peripheral blood. The rearrangement links TRBV2 to TRBJ1-1; D gene uncertain. This sequence originates from an elderly woman with acute or convalescent COVID-19. CDR3 DNA: TGTGCCAGCATAGGCCTGGGCAGTGAAGCTTTCTTT. It translates to CASIGLGSEAFF.